These 24 T cell receptor beta chains came from one sample sequenced in a study of T cell changes during pregnancy in multiple sclerosis. The assay was immunoSEQ multiplex PCR, and TCRdb's table has in-frame clones only and misses some. The sample comprises about 69,000 clones, 90% to 95% of which are singletons, and just under 0.3% rests with the top ten. This sample comprised CD4+ T cells from peripheral blood mononuclear cells, obtained in the third trimester of pregnancy. These receptors all stem from a female donor in good health, enrolled as a control in a pregnancy study.

The J gene is TRBJ1-1, the V gene TRBV10-3, with D possibly being TRBD1 (5 bases). Germline CDR1 and CDR2: ENHRY and SYGVKD. Deletions cut 3 bases from V and 6 bases from J, with 14 bases between. The CDR3 runs to 14 residues. CDR3 nucleotides: TGTGCCATCAGTGATGGGGTCGAAGGGGCTGAAGCTTTCTTT. Translation gives CAISDGVEGAEAFF.

V and J are TRBV7-3 and TRBJ2-2; a weak D match, TRBD1 (5 bases). Looked up from germline, CDR1 is SGHTA and CDR2 is FQGTGA. With 4 bases removed from V and 0 bases from J, the gap between germline ends came to 12 bases. The CDR3 spans 16 residues. The CDR3 bases are TGTGCCAGCAGCTCACCCATCAGGGCGAACACCGGGGAGCTGTTTTTT. Its protein is CASSSPIRANTGELFF.

V usage is TRBV7-3 and J usage is TRBJ2-3; 7 positions agree with TRBD1. The germline V gene encodes CDR1 SGHTA and CDR2 FQGTGA. The CDR3 consists of 13 residues. The junction had 2 bases not matched to a gene; V was cut back by 3 bases and J by 5 bases. CDR3 DNA sequence: TGTGCCAGCAGCTTTCAGGGGGAAGATACGCAGTATTTT. Translating it yields CASSFQGEDTQYF.

The chain recombines TRBV6-1 with TRBJ1-2, with TRBD1 matching 7 bases. Germline assignment: CDR1 MNHNS and CDR2 SASEGT. The CDR3 spans 16 residues. J gave up 2 bases and V 3 bases, and 9 bases lay outside the gene matches. CDR3 nucleotide sequence: TGTGCCAGCAGTGACCCCGGACAGGTTCGAAACTATGGCTACACCTTC. It is translated as CASSDPGQVRNYGYTF.

The chain is built from TRBV18 and TRBJ1-1; possible D gene TRBD1, 6 bases. Per germline, CDR1 KGHSH and CDR2 LQKENI. The ends were cut back, 2 bases at V and 0 bases at J, with 7 bases in the middle. The length of the CDR3 is 14 residues. The CDR3 loop reads CASSPEGVNTEAFF. The CDR3 DNA reads TGTGCCAGCTCACCAGAGGGGGTGAACACTGAAGCTTTCTTT.

This chain uses TRBV11-2 with TRBJ2-3; a weak D match, TRBD2 (6 bases). In germline, CDR1 is SGHAT, CDR2 FQNNGV. V was trimmed by 3 bases and J by 4 bases, leaving 14 bases between them. The CDR3 spans 15 residues. CDR3 nucleotide sequence: TGTGCCAGCAGCTTTAGCGGCGGGGATGCAGATACGCAGTATTTT. This encodes CASSFSGGDADTQYF. The full variable domain, its missing parts supplied by reference TRBV11-2 and TRBJ2-3, is EAGVAQSPRYKIIEKRQSVAFWCNPISGHATLYWYQQILGQGPKLLIQFQNNGVVDDSQLPKDRFSAERLKGVDSTLKIQPAKLEDSAVYLCASSFSGGDADTQYFGPGTRLTVL.

The chain links TRBV7-2 to TRBJ1-6; 7 bases are shared with TRBD1. The CDR3 sequence is 13 residues long. With 3 bases clipped from V and 7 bases from J, the junction kept 0 bases outside the gene matches. Germline V gene lookup returns CDR1 SGHTA and CDR2 FQGNSA. The CDR3 spells CASSLDRNSPLHF. The CDR3 coding sequence is TGTGCCAGCAGCTTGGACAGGAATTCACCCCTCCACTTT. The entire variable domain, with the rest obtained from reference TRBV7-2 and TRBJ1-6, is as follows: GAGVSQSPSNKVTEKGKDVELRCDPISGHTALYWYRQSLGQGLEFLIYFQGNSAPDKSGLPSDRFSAERTGGSVSTLTIQRTQQEDSAVYLCASSLDRNSPLHFGNGTRLTVT.

The rearrangement links TRBV19 to TRBJ1-5, with 10 bases that match TRBD1. Per the germline V gene, CDR1 is LNHDA and CDR2 is SQIVND (reference sequence). The CDR3 extends over 16 amino acids. Unmatched junction bases numbered 9, after V lost 5 bases and J lost 5 bases. The CDR3 spells CASSSVRDRGYQPQHF. The CDR3 DNA follows: TGTGCCAGTAGTTCCGTGCGGGACAGGGGATATCAGCCCCAGCATTTT. Combining the CDR3 with reference TRBV19 and TRBJ1-5 gives the whole variable domain DGGITQSPKYLFRKEGQNVTLSCEQNLNHDAMYWYRQDPGQGLRLIYYSQIVNDFQKGDIAEGYSVSREKKESFPLTVTSAQKNPTAFYLCASSSVRDRGYQPQHFGDGTRLSIL.

This clone has just one count. This rearrangement joins TRBV9 to TRBJ1-1, with D hard to call. Germline CDR1 is SGDLS and CDR2 is YYNGEE. The CDR3 runs 14 residues. V shed 3 bases and J shed 6 bases, with 15 bases lying between them. The CDR3 is CASSETPLKSEAFF. CDR3 DNA: TGTGCCAGCAGCGAGACACCCCTGAAGTCTGAAGCTTTCTTT.

J is TRBJ2-5 and V is TRBV5-8; no clear D gene. The CDR3 covers 16 residues. V was cut by 1 base and J by 1 base, with 14 bases left in between. Germline-derived CDR1 and CDR2 are SGHTS and YDEGEE. CDR3 sequence reads: CASSLNSLGIQETQYF. DNA for the CDR3: TGTGCCAGCAGCTTGAATTCTCTGGGCATCCAAGAGACCCAGTACTTC.

The rearrangement joins TRBV5-1 to TRBJ1-3; 9 bases match TRBD1. This CDR3 spans 14 amino acids. Germline CDR1 and CDR2: SGHRS and YFSETQ. V was clipped by 0 bases and J by 5 bases; unmatched bases: 0. The CDR3 reads CASSLDRGRNTIYF. In DNA form, the CDR3 reads TGCGCCAGCAGCTTGGACAGGGGGCGAAACACCATATATTTT.

The table lists this clone with a count of one. The chain links TRBV4-1 to TRBJ1-5; D remains ambiguous. Trimming left V 2 bases short and J 0 bases short, with 5 bases between. Per the germline V gene, CDR1 is MGHRA and CDR2 is YSYEKL. CDR3 size: 14 residues. The CDR3 reads CASSQQYSNQPQHF. The DNA of the CDR3 is TGCGCCAGCAGCCAACAGTATAGCAATCAGCCCCAGCATTTT.

J is TRBJ1-2 and V is TRBV6-5; 9 positions agree with TRBD1. The germline V gene has CDR1 MNHEY and CDR2 SVGAGI. The CDR3 spans 15 residues. V trimming: 6 bases; J trimming: 7 bases; junction bases outside the gene matches: 12. In DNA form, the CDR3 reads TGTGCCAGCAGACAACCGGGACAGGGACTCATTGGCTACACCTTC. Translating gives CASRQPGQGLIGYTF.

The chain has TRBV19 and TRBJ1-4; no clear D gene. This CDR3 contains 13 residues. V was shortened by 4 bases and J by 0 bases, with 3 bases between the two germline ends. Germline-derived CDR1 and CDR2 are LNHDA and SQIVND (reference sequence). CDR3 DNA sequence: TGTGCCAGTAGTACTACAACTAATGAAAAACTGTTTTTT. Its protein is CASSTTTNEKLFF.

The chain recombines TRBV27 with TRBJ1-2; 7 nucleotides align to TRBD1. V lost 6 bases to trimming and J lost 7 bases; unmatched junction nucleotides: 14. Germline V CDR1 and CDR2: MNHEY, SMNVEV (reference sequence). This CDR3 is built from 15 residues. The CDR3 region is CASRLQGGFSTGYTF. DNA of the CDR3: TGTGCCAGCAGACTGCAGGGGGGATTTTCAACTGGCTACACCTTC.

The chain couples TRBV7-9 to TRBJ2-1; 11 positions agree with TRBD1. The ends lost 2 bases at V and 6 bases at J; junction bases unmatched: 6. CDR1 is SEHNR and CDR2 is FQNEAQ in the germline V gene (reference sequence). The CDR3 is 16 amino acids. The chain's CDR3 is CASSLTAGTGGNEQFF. Written as DNA, the CDR3 is TGTGCCAGCAGCTTAACAGCCGGGACAGGGGGCAATGAGCAGTTCTTC. Supplemented by reference TRBV7-9 and TRBJ2-1, the full variable domain reads DTGVSQNPRHKITKRGQNVTFRCDPISEHNRLYWYRQTLGQGPEFLTYFQNEAQLEKSRLLSDRFSAERPKGSFSTLEIQRTEQGDSAMYLCASSLTAGTGGNEQFFGPGTRLTVL.

The chain links TRBV19 to TRBJ1-2; 9 nucleotides line up with TRBD1. V gave up 3 bases and J gave up 2 bases; unmatched junction bases: 4. Germline loops: CDR1 LNHDA, CDR2 SQIVND (reference sequence). CDR3 size: 15 residues. This CDR3 is CASSIRTGENYGYTF. DNA for the CDR3: TGTGCCAGTAGTATTCGGACAGGGGAGAACTATGGCTACACCTTC.

The genes are TRBV7-2 and TRBJ1-6, with D possibly TRBD1 on 5 matching bases. Germline CDR1 and CDR2: SGHTA and FQGNSA. This CDR3 has 15 amino acids. The V end lost 5 bases, the J end lost 2 bases, and 10 bases lay between the germline ends. CDR3 bases: TGTGCCAGCAGCCCCAGGGTGGCCTATAATTCACCCCTCCACTTT. Protein product: CASSPRVAYNSPLHF.

The chain recombines TRBV6-5 with TRBJ2-2; 7 bases align to TRBD2. The CDR3 sequence is 16 residues long. The V gene's germline CDR1 is MNHEY and CDR2 SVGAGI. The junction had 1 base not matched to a gene; V was cut back by 0 bases and J by 0 bases. CDR3 in amino acids: CASSYSGGSNTGELFF. CDR3 sequence (DNA): TGTGCCAGCAGTTACTCCGGGGGGTCGAACACCGGGGAGCTGTTTTTT.

The chain employs TRBV5-6 and TRBJ1-2; D perhaps matches TRBD1 (6 bases). Germline V gene lookup returns CDR1 SGHDT and CDR2 YYEEEE. The ends were cut back, 5 bases at V and 2 bases at J, with 10 bases in the middle. This CDR3 contains 13 residues. Here the CDR3 DNA reads TGTGCCAGCAGTTCAGGGGAAAACTATGGCTACACCTTC. Amino acid sequence: CASSSGENYGYTF.

The gene calls are TRBV25-1 and TRBJ1-3; possible D gene TRBD1, 5 bases. The CDR3 is made up of 15 amino acids. CDR1 is MGHDK, CDR2 SYGVNS, per germline. Trimming stripped 8 bases from V and 1 base from J, with 15 bases between. CDR3 DNA sequence: TGTGCCAGCTCCCCGGCCGGGGGTTCTGGAAACACCATATATTTT. It is translated as CASSPAGGSGNTIYF.

This chain links TRBV7-2 with TRBJ1-3; D gene ambiguous. V was cut by 5 bases and J by 0 bases, with 11 bases left in between. Germline CDR1 reads SGHTA; CDR2 reads FQGNSA. This CDR3 region has 15 residues. The CDR3 DNA reads TGTGCCAGCAGCCCCGAGGGTATCTCTGGAAACACCATATATTTT. As protein: CASSPEGISGNTIYF.

J is TRBJ1-5 and V is TRBV7-2; D unclear. Trimming took off 1 base at V and 4 bases at J, with 5 bases between the two ends. Looked up from germline, CDR1 is SGHTA and CDR2 is FQGNSA. This CDR3 is 13 amino acids long. CDR3 in amino acids: CASSLDSNQPQHF. DNA of the CDR3: TGTGCCAGCAGCTTAGACAGTAATCAGCCCCAGCATTTT.

The chain uses TRBV6-6 and TRBJ2-5, with TRBD1 matching 7 bases. The J segment lost 5 bases and the V segment lost 0 bases, leaving 6 bases of the junction unmatched. Germline loops: CDR1 MNHNY, CDR2 SVGAGI (reference sequence). The CDR3 is 15 amino acids. For the CDR3, the DNA is TGTGCCAGCAGTTACTCACCAGGGGGAAGGGAGACCCAGTACTTC. Translating it yields CASSYSPGGRETQYF.